One and the same sample provided the 16 T cell receptor beta chains below, sequenced in a study of regulatory T cells in long-lasting Graves disease. Time point of the sample: persistent/refractory GD, antithyroid drugs over 5 years with positive TRAb. PBMC-extracted RNA yielded the TCR library. Arm-PCR of CDR3 regions with iRepertoire HTBI primers generated TCR beta libraries. MiXCR, run by TCRdb on the multiplex PCR reads, gives a single entry per CDR3 protein. The top ten clones hold around 24% of a sample with about 420,000 distinct CDR3 sequences, around 24% of them seen once. Material: peripheral blood mononuclear cells (PBMCs), obtained when the disease was refractory, from a patient treated with antithyroid drugs. These receptors were collected from a female donor with Graves disease.

This clonotype showed up just a few times. V is TRBV7-9 and J is TRBJ1-1, with D maybe TRBD1 (6 bases). This CDR3 has 17 residues. The germline V gene encodes CDR1 SEHNR and CDR2 FQNEAQ (reference sequence). The germline V and J ends were trimmed by 4 bases and 6 bases, with 24 bases remaining between them. CDR3 loop: CASSSPGGQGLGAEAFF. The CDR3 DNA sequence: TGTGCCAGCAGCTCCCCCGGTGGGCAGGGGTTGGGTGCTGAAGCTTTCTTT.

This clonotype was counted ten times or more. This chain joins TRBV7-2 and TRBJ2-5; D not resolved. Germline assignment: CDR1 SGHTA and CDR2 FQGNSA. CDR3 length: 12 amino acids. The V end lost 5 bases, the J end lost 1 base, and 5 bases lay between the germline ends. DNA for the CDR3: TGTGCCAGCAGCCAACCCCAAGAGACCCAGTACTTC. This encodes CASSQPQETQYF.

In its sample, this clonotype was seen a few times. This chain connects TRBV27 to TRBJ2-7, with unresolved D. V was clipped by 8 bases and J by 2 bases, with 13 bases between them. From germline, CDR1 is MNHEY and CDR2 SMNVEV (reference sequence). The CDR3 runs 13 residues. The CDR3 DNA sequence: TGTGCCAGCGGAGTTGTCCCGGCCTACGAGCAGTACTTC. Translation: CASGVVPAYEQYF.

This clonotype was seen many times. The genes are TRBV7-2 and TRBJ2-2, with 11 bases aligning to TRBD2. The CDR3 loop spans 16 amino acids. Per germline, CDR1 SGHTA and CDR2 FQGNSA. V shed 1 base and J 4 bases; nucleotides not matched to a gene: 2. The CDR3 DNA sequence: TGTGCCAGCAGCTTAGTAGCGGGAGGGCCCACCGGGGAGCTGTTTTTT. Its protein product is CASSLVAGGPTGELFF.

The chain couples TRBV20-1 to TRBJ2-1; 7 positions agree with TRBD1. Germline V gene data show CDR1 as DFQATT and CDR2 as SNEGSKA (reference sequence). The CDR3 sequence is 13 residues long. V was clipped by 5 bases and J by 3 bases; unmatched bases: 4. In DNA form, the CDR3 reads TGCAGTGCTGACAGGGTGGACTACAATGAGCAGTTCTTC. It codes for CSADRVDYNEQFF.

This chain uses TRBV5-4 with TRBJ2-5; D gene uncertain. Germline assignment: CDR1 SGHNT and CDR2 YYREEE (reference sequence). The CDR3 loop spans 13 amino acids. V lost 0 bases and J 5 bases, leaving 8 bases between the germline ends. CDR3 nucleotide sequence: TGTGCCAGCAGCTTGGAGGCCCGGGAGACCCAGTACTTC. The encoded protein is CASSLEARETQYF.

The gene calls are TRBV7-9 and TRBJ1-2, with D possibly TRBD1 on 5 matching bases. In germline, CDR1 is SEHNR, CDR2 FQNEAQ (reference sequence). V lost 5 bases and J 6 bases, leaving 13 bases between the germline ends. The CDR3 has 13 amino acids. The chain's CDR3 is CASSLGPPDGYTF. CDR3 sequence (DNA): TGTGCCAGCAGCCTGGGACCCCCGGATGGCTACACCTTC. The full variable domain, rest sourced from reference TRBV7-9 and TRBJ1-2, is DTGVSQNPRHKITKRGQNVTFRCDPISEHNRLYWYRQTLGQGPEFLTYFQNEAQLEKSRLLSDRFSAERPKGSFSTLEIQRTEQGDSAMYLCASSLGPPDGYTFGSGTRLTVV.

This clonotype was seen more than once but under ten times. The chain couples TRBV2 to TRBJ2-7; 8 nucleotides agree with TRBD1. The V segment lost 6 bases and the J segment 0 bases; nucleotides outside the gene matches: 7. The CDR3 totals 15 residues. The germline gives CDR1 SNHLY, CDR2 FYNNEI. This chain's CDR3 is CASRRDRSYSYEQYF. In DNA, the CDR3 is TGTGCCAGCAGGAGGGACAGGAGTTACTCCTACGAGCAGTACTTC. The full variable domain, with the rest looked up from reference TRBV2 and TRBJ2-7, is EPEVTQTPSHQVTQMGQEVILRCVPISNHLYFYWYRQILGQKVEFLVSFYNNEISEKSEIFDDQFSVERPDGSNFTLKIRSTKLEDSAMYFCASRRDRSYSYEQYFGPGTRLTVT.

This clonotype was seen a few times. The chain uses TRBV6-2 or TRBV6-3 and TRBJ2-1, with 9 bases lining up with TRBD2. Trimming at V came to 4 bases and at J to 3 bases, leaving 4 bases not matched to a gene. This CDR3 has 15 residues. The germline CDR1 and CDR2 sequences are MNHEY and SVGEGT. The CDR3 is CASSWGLAIYNEQFF. In DNA form, the CDR3 reads TGTGCCAGCAGTTGGGGACTAGCTATCTACAATGAGCAGTTCTTC.

To note about this clonotype: One base away lies a much larger clone, so this may be a sequencing read error. The V gene is TRBV7-2, the J gene TRBJ2-7; 8 positions match TRBD1. The CDR3 loop spans 15 amino acids. CDR1 is SGHTA and CDR2 is FQGNSA in the germline V gene. J lost 6 bases, V lost 0 bases, and 7 bases had no gene match. CDR3 in DNA: TGTGCCAGCAGCTTAGCCCCGGGACAGGCCTGCGAGCAGTACTTC. Translated, it gives CASSLAPGQACEQYF. The full variable domain, completed using reference TRBV7-2 and TRBJ2-7, is GAGVSQSPSNKVTEKGKDVELRCDPISGHTALYWYRQSLGQGLEFLIYFQGNSAPDKSGLPSDRFSAERTGGSVSTLTIQRTQQEDSAVYLCASSLAPGQACEQYFGPGTRLTVT.

This clonotype was seen at least ten times. The chain combines TRBV28 with TRBJ2-7; D possibly corresponds to TRBD1 (5 bases). Per the germline V gene, CDR1 is MDHEN and CDR2 is SYDVKM. The CDR3 consists of 15 residues. Trimming stripped 7 bases from V and 1 base from J, with 17 bases between. CDR3 bases: TGTGCCAGCACCCCAGAGGCAGGGTGGTCCTACGAGCAGTACTTC. As protein: CASTPEAGWSYEQYF.

The chain joins TRBV20-1 to TRBJ1-5; D is uncertain. V was pared by 3 bases and J by 0 bases, with 9 bases between. Germline CDR1 reads DFQATT; CDR2 reads SNEGSKA (reference sequence). The CDR3 covers 14 residues. CDR3 nucleotide sequence: TGCAGTGCTAGGGGTGAGTTTAGCAATCAGCCCCAGCATTTT. Protein: CSARGEFSNQPQHF.

In this sample, this clonotype turned up many times. The chain uses TRBV2 and TRBJ2-5, with D perhaps matching TRBD1 (5 bases). V gave up 6 bases and J gave up 1 base, with 6 bases separating them. CDR1 SNHLY and CDR2 FYNNEI come from the germline V gene. This CDR3 contains 12 residues. The CDR3 loop is CASRTVQETQYF. The DNA of the CDR3 is TGTGCCAGCAGGACAGTCCAAGAGACCCAGTACTTC.

This clonotype has ten or more counts. The CDR3 spells CASSLSAGRGETQYF. The CDR3 DNA is TGTGCCAGCAGCTTATCGGCGGGGCGGGGGGAGACCCAGTACTTC. The chain uses TRBV7-2 and TRBJ2-5; 7 nucleotides line up with TRBD2. Looked up from germline, CDR1 is SGHTA and CDR2 is FQGNSA. V lost 2 bases, J lost 5 bases, and 8 bases stayed unmatched. The CDR3 totals 15 residues.

This clonotype appeared a few times. This rearrangement joins TRBV19 to TRBJ2-1; 10 bases match TRBD2. Germline CDR1 and CDR2: LNHDA and SQIVND (reference sequence). The CDR3 is 17 amino acids. The V and J ends lost 3 bases and 4 bases, in that order; junction bases with no gene match: 9. The CDR3 sequence is CASSISSSGSMYNEQFF. The DNA for the CDR3 is TGTGCCAGTAGTATTTCGTCTAGCGGGAGTATGTACAATGAGCAGTTCTTC.

The chain uses TRBV7-2 and TRBJ1-4; D possibly corresponds to TRBD1 (5 bases). Germline V lookup: CDR1 SGHTA, CDR2 FQGNSA. V lost 4 bases and J 3 bases, leaving 6 bases between the germline ends. The CDR3 runs 13 residues. CDR3 region: CASSSGPNEKLFF. CDR3 bases: TGTGCCAGCAGCTCGGGGCCTAATGAAAAACTGTTTTTT.